The 32 T cell receptor beta chains listed next were all sequenced from one sample in a study of blood T cell repertoires in COVID-19. Generated by immunoSEQ multiplex PCR, the TCRdb table keeps only in-frame clones and is missing some. Among approximately 440,000 clones listed, roughly 87% were seen once. Specimen: PBMCs or T cells enriched from blood (not recorded which). Receptors were obtained from a woman between 18 and 29 years old who had recovered from COVID-19.

The rearrangement links TRBV11-2 to TRBJ2-3; D ambiguous. Trimming removed 7 bases at V and 2 bases at J, with 7 bases between. CDR3 length: 12 residues. CDR1 SGHAT and CDR2 FQNNGV come from the germline V gene. The CDR3 is CASTPYTDTQYF. The CDR3 coding sequence is TGTGCCAGCACCCCTTACACAGATACGCAGTATTTT.

This clone has just a few counts. The chain combines TRBV29-1 with TRBJ2-3; 11 bases are shared with TRBD2. CDR3 length: 13 amino acids. CDR1 is SQVTM, CDR2 ANQGSEA, per germline. Germline trimming cut 6 bases from V and 6 bases from J; bases unmatched to any gene: 5. Here the CDR3 reads CSVGRLAGDTQYF. CDR3 nucleotide sequence: TGCAGCGTGGGAAGACTAGCGGGGGATACGCAGTATTTT.

The V call is TRBV19, the J call TRBJ1-5, with a tentative D call TRBD1 (5 bases). CDR3 length: 14 residues. V dropped 10 bases and J dropped 2 bases, with 15 bases sitting between them. Germline lookup yields CDR1 LNHDA and CDR2 SQIVND (reference sequence). The CDR3 protein is CATTPGLRNQPQHF. CDR3 bases: TGTGCCACCACACCGGGACTGCGCAATCAGCCCCAGCATTTT.

The chain links TRBV19 to TRBJ2-7; possible D gene TRBD1, 5 bases. The germline V and J ends were trimmed by 4 bases and 6 bases, with 13 bases remaining between them. This CDR3 comprises 13 residues. The germline V gene has CDR1 LNHDA and CDR2 SQIVND (reference sequence). The CDR3 DNA is TGTGCCAGTAGTAGGATTCCCAGGGTCGAGCAGTACTTC. Its protein product is CASSRIPRVEQYF.

The V and J genes are TRBV30 and TRBJ1-4; D gene uncertain. The CDR3 is made up of 12 amino acids. The V end was cut by 0 bases, the J end by 8 bases, with 7 bases between. The germline CDR1 and CDR2 sequences are GTSNPN and SVGIG (reference sequence). The CDR3 loop reads CAWSVGSEKLFF. As DNA, the CDR3 is TGTGCCTGGAGTGTTGGGAGCGAAAAACTGTTTTTT. The variable domain in full, completed from reference TRBV30 and TRBJ1-4, reads SQTIHQWPATLVQPVGSPLSLECTVEGTSNPNLYWYRQAAGRGLQLLFYSVGIGQISSEVPQNLSASRPQDRQFILSSKKLLLSDSGFYLCAWSVGSEKLFFGSGTQLSVL.

The rearrangement uses TRBV14 and TRBJ2-1; no reliable D call. CDR3 size: 18 residues. In germline, CDR1 is SGHDN, CDR2 FVKESK. With 0 bases removed from V and 8 bases from J, the gap between germline ends came to 23 bases. As DNA, the CDR3 is TGTGCCAGCAGCCAAGATTTCCTAGACGAATTTTCCGCCGATGAGCAGTTCTTC. Protein product: CASSQDFLDEFSADEQFF.

As for this clone: The sample contains more than one DNA sequence encoding this CDR3. The CDR3 nucleotides read TGCGCCAGCAGCTTGGGAGCCTCCTACGAGCAGTACTTC. Translating gives CASSLGASYEQYF. The chain joins TRBV5-1 to TRBJ2-7, with D unclear. CDR1 is SGHRS, CDR2 YFSETQ, per germline. The CDR3 sequence is 13 residues long. V was cut by 0 bases and J by 0 bases, with 4 bases left in between.

The chain joins TRBV6-5 to TRBJ2-3; a weak D match, TRBD2 (5 bases). In germline, CDR1 is MNHEY, CDR2 SVGAGI. Trimming removed 0 bases from V and 10 bases from J, with 11 bases in between. There are 13 residues in the CDR3. The CDR3 coding sequence is TGTGCCAGCAGTTACTCTGCGGGCCTCGCGCAGTATTTT. Its protein product is CASSYSAGLAQYF.

This sequence joins TRBV7-8 and TRBJ1-1; D not certain. The CDR3 is 16 residues long. Germline CDR1 is SGHVS and CDR2 is FQNEAQ. V gave up 5 bases and J gave up 3 bases, with 19 bases separating them. CDR3 nucleotide sequence: TGTGCCAGCAGCCTCCGGGAAGGCTTAAGGGACACTGAAGCTTTCTTT. This codes for CASSLREGLRDTEAFF. The complete variable domain, with remaining parts taken from reference TRBV7-8 and TRBJ1-1, reads GAGVSQSPRYKVAKRGQDVALRCDPISGHVSLFWYQQALGQGPEFLTYFQNEAQLDKSGLPSDRFFAERPEGSVSTLKIQRTQQEDSAVYLCASSLREGLRDTEAFFGQGTRLTVV.

The chain joins TRBV5-1 to TRBJ2-7; D is possibly TRBD2 (5 bases). Germline values: CDR1 SGHRS, CDR2 YFSETQ. The CDR3 is 17 amino acids. Trimming took 0 bases from V and 4 from J, leaving 20 bases between them. CDR3 residues: CASSLVKERVELYEQYF. The CDR3 DNA is TGCGCCAGCAGCTTGGTTAAGGAGAGGGTGGAATTATACGAGCAGTACTTC. The full variable domain, in which reference TRBV5-1 and TRBJ2-7 provide the parts outside the CDR3, is KAGVTQTPRYLIKTRGQQVTLSCSPISGHRSVSWYQQTPGQGLQFLFEYFSETQRNKGNFPGRFSGRQFSNSRSEMNVSTLELGDSALYLCASSLVKERVELYEQYFGPGTRLTVT.

V gene TRBV19 combines with J gene TRBJ1-5, with 8 bases identical to TRBD1. There are 15 residues in the CDR3. Losses at the gene ends were 4 bases for V and 2 bases for J; bases not matched to a gene: 4. Germline lookup yields CDR1 LNHDA and CDR2 SQIVND (reference sequence). The CDR3 region has the DNA TGTGCCAGTAGTACGGCGGACAGGGGCAATCAGCCCCAGCATTTT. It translates to CASSTADRGNQPQHF.

This clone has just one count. The genes are TRBV30 and TRBJ2-2; D perhaps matches TRBD2 (5 bases). Germline assignment: CDR1 GTSNPN and CDR2 SVGIG (reference sequence). This CDR3 has 15 amino acids. The V gene lost 2 bases and the J gene lost 3 bases, with 13 bases spanning the gap. The CDR3 is CAWSLVGGYTGELFF. In nucleotides, the CDR3 is TGTGCCTGGAGTCTGGTCGGAGGTTACACCGGGGAGCTGTTTTTT.

This chain uses TRBV7-8 with TRBJ1-2; 7 nucleotides agree with TRBD1. The CDR3 loop spans 15 amino acids. Per the germline V gene, CDR1 is SGHVS and CDR2 is FQNEAQ. V shed 0 bases, J shed 6 bases, and the junction held 7 bases outside the gene matches. CDR3 sequence reads: CASSLARDSLHGYTF. CDR3 coding DNA: TGTGCCAGCAGCTTAGCCCGGGACAGTTTACATGGCTACACCTTC.

The chain combines TRBV28 with TRBJ1-1, with TRBD1 matching over 10 bases. After removal of 4 bases from V and 3 bases from J, the junction contained 14 bases not matched to a gene. CDR1 is MDHEN, CDR2 SYDVKM, per germline. The CDR3 runs 18 residues. The CDR3 DNA sequence: TGTGCCAGCAGTTCCCTTCCGGGACAGGGGTTCTTTGACACTGAAGCTTTCTTT. As protein: CASSSLPGQGFFDTEAFF.

The chain couples TRBV5-8 to TRBJ2-7; the match to TRBD1 covers 7 bases. V shed 4 bases and J 0 bases; nucleotides not matched to a gene: 13. CDR1 SGHTS and CDR2 YDEGEE come from the germline V gene. The CDR3 spans 17 residues. DNA for the CDR3: TGTGCCAGCAGCCGTGGCCGTGACAGGGCAAGCTCCTACGAGCAGTACTTC. This translates into CASSRGRDRASSYEQYF.

The rearrangement links TRBV5-1 to TRBJ1-1; unclear D gene. This CDR3 has 14 residues. Germline CDR1 SGHRS, CDR2 YFSETQ. Trimming took 2 bases from V and 1 from J, leaving 9 bases between them. CDR3 coding DNA: TGCGCCAGCAGCTTAGGCAGGTGGAACACTGAAGCTTTCTTT. Protein sequence: CASSLGRWNTEAFF.

The rearrangement joins TRBV19 to TRBJ1-2; D is perhaps TRBD1 (6 bases). CDR1 LNHDA and CDR2 SQIVND come from the germline V gene (reference sequence). The germline V and J ends were trimmed by 7 bases and 4 bases, with 16 bases remaining between them. The length of the CDR3 is 14 residues. DNA of the CDR3: TGTGCCAGTACTCTGAGGGGGGGCGCCTATGGCTACACCTTC. It translates to CASTLRGGAYGYTF.

The chain employs TRBV19 and TRBJ2-5, with a tentative D call TRBD2 (6 bases). The CDR3 contains 15 residues. Per the germline V gene, CDR1 is LNHDA and CDR2 is SQIVND (reference sequence). V lost 8 bases and J 2 bases, leaving 18 bases between the germline ends. The CDR3 reads CASSPGRGVQETQYF. The CDR3 DNA follows: TGTGCCAGTTCCCCTGGGCGGGGCGTACAAGAGACCCAGTACTTC.

The chain is built from TRBV5-1 and TRBJ2-2; 13 bases are a match to TRBD2. The CDR3 has 16 amino acids. From germline, CDR1 is SGHRS and CDR2 YFSETQ. J gave up 5 bases and V 4 bases, and 5 bases lay outside the gene matches. CDR3 sequence reads: CASSPRTSGGTGELFF. The CDR3 bases are TGCGCCAGCAGCCCGCGGACTAGCGGGGGAACCGGGGAGCTGTTTTTT.

The chain links TRBV10-1 to TRBJ1-2; TRBD1 might be the D (5 bases). V shed 4 bases and J shed 2 bases, with 8 bases lying between them. Germline CDR1 reads WNHNN; CDR2 reads SYGVQD (reference sequence). This CDR3 region has 13 residues. CDR3 nucleotides: TGCGCCAGCAGTGGGACACCGAACTATGGCTACACCTTC. It codes for CASSGTPNYGYTF.

The chain links TRBV5-1 to TRBJ2-7, with D tentatively TRBD2 (6 bases). The germline CDR1 and CDR2 sequences are SGHRS and YFSETQ. The ends were cut back, 1 base at V and 3 bases at J, with 20 bases in the middle. This CDR3 is built from 17 residues. The CDR3 bases are TGCGCCAGCAGCTTGACTAATTACGGGGCCGGGGGCTACGAGCAGTACTTC. Amino acid sequence: CASSLTNYGAGGYEQYF.

The chain couples TRBV19 to TRBJ1-2; the D gene is possibly TRBD1 (6 bases). Per the germline V gene, CDR1 is LNHDA and CDR2 is SQIVND (reference sequence). This CDR3 comprises 15 residues. V lost 3 bases and J 7 bases, leaving 18 bases between the germline ends. The chain's CDR3 is CASSITAGAWSGYTF. The CDR3 nucleotides read TGTGCCAGTAGTATTACGGCGGGGGCTTGGAGTGGCTACACCTTC. Looking up the rest from reference TRBV19 and TRBJ1-2 gives the full variable domain: DGGITQSPKYLFRKEGQNVTLSCEQNLNHDAMYWYRQDPGQGLRLIYYSQIVNDFQKGDIAEGYSVSREKKESFPLTVTSAQKNPTAFYLCASSITAGAWSGYTFGSGTRLTVV.

V gene TRBV4-1 combines with J gene TRBJ2-7; a possible D gene is TRBD2 (6 bases). V dropped 1 base and J dropped 2 bases, with 15 bases sitting between them. The CDR3 is made up of 16 amino acids. Looked up from germline, CDR1 is MGHRA and CDR2 is YSYEKL. This chain's CDR3 is CASSQALERATYEQYF. In DNA, the CDR3 is TGCGCCAGCAGCCAAGCCCTGGAGCGGGCCACCTACGAGCAGTACTTC.

The genes are TRBV15 and TRBJ1-4, with D possibly matching TRBD1 (5 bases). Germline values: CDR1 LNHNV, CDR2 YYDKDF (reference sequence). This CDR3 is built from 16 residues. Trimming left V 5 bases short and J 3 bases short, with 16 bases between. In nucleotides, the CDR3 is TGTGCCACCAGCCCCAGCCCGCCAGGGTCTAATGAAAAACTGTTTTTT. Its translation is CATSPSPPGSNEKLFF.

The rearrangement joins TRBV11-3 to TRBJ2-3; D is possibly TRBD2 (5 bases). Trimming cost V 0 bases and J 4 bases, with 5 bases left between them. CDR1 is SGHNT, CDR2 YENEEA, per germline. The CDR3 runs 13 residues. CDR3 residues: CASSLERADTQYF. The CDR3 bases are TGTGCCAGCAGCTTAGAGAGGGCAGATACGCAGTATTTT.

This chain joins TRBV2 and TRBJ1-5; 8 nucleotides match TRBD1. The length of the CDR3 is 15 residues. CDR1 SNHLY and CDR2 FYNNEI come from the germline V gene. The J segment lost 4 bases and the V segment lost 5 bases, leaving 7 bases of the junction unmatched. CDR3 sequence (DNA): TGTGCCAGCAGTATACCCTGGACAGGGAATCAGCCCCAGCATTTT. Translating it yields CASSIPWTGNQPQHF.

The genes are TRBV7-2 and TRBJ1-2; 8 positions agree with TRBD1. This CDR3 is built from 18 residues. Germline-derived CDR1 and CDR2 are SGHTA and FQGNSA. The V and J ends lost 7 bases and 5 bases, in that order; junction bases with no gene match: 21. The CDR3, as DNA: TGTGCCAGCACCCCACCGCACCAGGGACAGGATAAATTTTATGGCTACACCTTC. This codes for CASTPPHQGQDKFYGYTF.

This sequence joins TRBV6-1 and TRBJ1-5, with D uncertain. The CDR3 has 12 amino acids. CDR1 and CDR2 (germline): MNHNS, SASEGT. Trimming left V 0 bases short and J 9 bases short, with 6 bases between. CDR3 nucleotide sequence: TGTGCCAGCAGTGAAGCTAACGGGCCCCAGCATTTT. Its translation is CASSEANGPQHF.

Comments on this clone: Other DNA sequences in this specimen translate into the identical CDR3. The CDR3 spells CASSATDTQYF. The CDR3 DNA sequence: TGTGCCAGCAGCGCTACAGATACGCAGTATTTT. This chain connects TRBV9 to TRBJ2-3; D is unclear. Germline V gives CDR1 SGDLS, CDR2 YYNGEE. Between the trimmed V and J ends, which lost 3 bases and 3 bases, there was a span of 2 bases. This CDR3 contains 11 residues.

About this clone itself: At one boundary the junction diverges from the germline segment, which might be a read error. This chain uses TRBV6-5 with TRBJ2-5; 9 nucleotides line up with TRBD1. The CDR3 has 14 residues. Looked up from germline, CDR1 is MNHEY and CDR2 is SVGAGI. The CDR3 DNA reads TGTGCCGGCAGGATACAGGGGGCGGGAGAGACCCAGTACTTC. Its translation: CAGRIQGAGETQYF.

DNA of the CDR3: TGTGCCAGCAGTGATCGCGGGGGGGTAACCACAGATACGCAGTATTTT. Amino acid sequence: CASSDRGGVTTDTQYF. The chain carries TRBV6-1 and TRBJ2-3; 9 nucleotides agree with TRBD2. CDR1 and CDR2 from the germline V gene are MNHNS and SASEGT. The length of the CDR3 is 16 residues. J was trimmed by 2 bases and V by 3 bases; bases with no gene match: 6.

The chain couples TRBV11-2 to TRBJ2-1; D not resolved. Trimming stripped 0 bases from V and 4 bases from J, with 7 bases between. CDR1 and CDR2 (germline): SGHAT, FQNNGV. The CDR3 spans 14 residues. CDR3 sequence reads: CASSLETSYNEQFF. The CDR3 DNA reads as TGTGCCAGCAGCTTAGAGACTTCATACAATGAGCAGTTCTTC.